The rows below give T cell receptor beta chains drawn from one sample of a study of vaccination effects on CD4 cells after COVID-19. No cognate antigen is known for these TCRs. Libraries were prepared by immunoSEQ multiplex PCR; TCRdb keeps only in-frame clonotypes and omits some of them. The data contain tens of thousands of clones, 70% to 85% of them singletons. Source: CD4+ T cells from PBMCs cultured with a peptide pool, taken before COVID-19 vaccination. The receptors stem from a human donor who had a prior SARS-CoV-2 infection. CDR3s include the opening cysteine and the closing phenylalanine or tryptophan. D genes are given only for firm matches. Rows may omit the clone size; those that give it use once, few, many or a size class.

v_call: TRBV6-5
j_call: TRBJ1-5
d_call: NA
clone_size: NA
cdr3_nt: TGTGCCAGCGGGATCGATCTTCAGCCCCAGCATTTT
cdr3_aa: CASGIDLQPQHF

v_call: TRBV7-9
j_call: TRBJ2-2
d_call: NA
clone_size: once
cdr3_nt: TGTGCCAGCAGCTTAGCGTGGGGCTTACTCACCGGGGAGCTGTTTTTT
cdr3_aa: CASSLAWGLLTGELFF

v_call: TRBV6-5
j_call: TRBJ1-2
d_call: NA
clone_size: NA
cdr3_nt: TGTGCCAGCAGTTATTCCACTTACACAGTGAACTATGGCTACACCTTC
cdr3_aa: CASSYSTYTVNYGYTF

v_call: TRBV18
j_call: TRBJ1-4
d_call: NA
clone_size: NA
cdr3_nt: TGTGCCAGCTCACCCAAACCGGGGACCTATAATGAAAAACTGTTTTTT
cdr3_aa: CASSPKPGTYNEKLFF

v_call: TRBV13
j_call: TRBJ1-2
d_call: NA
clone_size: NA
cdr3_nt: TGTGCCAGCAGCTCCTTTCCCGGGAAGACTGACTATGGCTACACCTTC
cdr3_aa: CASSSFPGKTDYGYTF

v_call: TRBV27
j_call: TRBJ2-3
d_call: TRBD2
clone_size: NA
cdr3_nt: TGTGCCAGCAGTTTAGACGGGGGGGCCACAGATACGCAGTATTTT
cdr3_aa: CASSLDGGATDTQYF

v_call: TRBV6-5
j_call: TRBJ1-1
d_call: NA
clone_size: NA
cdr3_nt: TGTGCCAGCCAGTGGCTGAACACTGAAGCTTTCTTT
cdr3_aa: CASQWLNTEAFF

v_call: TRBV4-3
j_call: TRBJ2-5
d_call: NA
clone_size: NA
cdr3_nt: TGCGCCAGCAGCCAAGCCGGGACCCAAGAGACCCAGTACTTC
cdr3_aa: CASSQAGTQETQYF

v_call: TRBV27
j_call: TRBJ2-6
d_call: TRBD2
clone_size: NA
cdr3_nt: TGTGCCAGCAGTTTATGGGGGGGCTCTGGGGCCAACGTCCTGACTTTC
cdr3_aa: CASSLWGGSGANVLTF

v_call: TRBV5-6
j_call: TRBJ2-5
d_call: NA
clone_size: NA
cdr3_nt: TGTGCCAGCAGCCCGCCGGGCCCCTCGGAGACCCAGTACTTC
cdr3_aa: CASSPPGPSETQYF

v_call: TRBV19
j_call: TRBJ1-2
d_call: NA
clone_size: NA
cdr3_nt: TGTGCCAGTAGTATGGACGGGGACTATGGCTACACCTTC
cdr3_aa: CASSMDGDYGYTF

v_call: TRBV4-2
j_call: TRBJ2-7
d_call: NA
clone_size: few
cdr3_nt: TGTGCCAGCAGCCAAGATCAGCGACTAGCCTACGAGCAGTACTTC
cdr3_aa: CASSQDQRLAYEQYF

v_call: TRBV7-8
j_call: TRBJ2-1
d_call: NA
clone_size: NA
cdr3_nt: TGTGCCAGCAGCTTAGTAGCCGGGAGTGGGTACAATGAGCAGTTCTTC
cdr3_aa: CASSLVAGSGYNEQFF

v_call: TRBV7-2
j_call: TRBJ2-3
d_call: NA
clone_size: NA
cdr3_nt: TGTGCCAGCAGGCAAGGACAGAACACAGATACGCAGTATTTT
cdr3_aa: CASRQGQNTDTQYF

v_call: TRBV5-6
j_call: TRBJ2-1
d_call: TRBD2
clone_size: NA
cdr3_nt: TGTGCCAGCAGCTTGTACGGGGGGGCCGGGTATGAGCAGTTCTTC
cdr3_aa: CASSLYGGAGYEQFF

v_call: TRBV15
j_call: TRBJ2-7
d_call: NA
clone_size: NA
cdr3_nt: TGTGCCACCAGCAGAGAGTCCCAGTCCAACGAGCAGTACTTC
cdr3_aa: CATSRESQSNEQYF

v_call: TRBV18
j_call: TRBJ1-2
d_call: NA
clone_size: NA
cdr3_nt: TGTGCCAGCTCACGCTCTAGTGGAGAGAACTATGGCTACACCTTC
cdr3_aa: CASSRSSGENYGYTF

v_call: TRBV27
j_call: TRBJ1-5
d_call: NA
clone_size: few
cdr3_nt: TGTGCCAGCCGAAAACAGGGTAATAGCAATCAGCCCCAGCATTTT
cdr3_aa: CASRKQGNSNQPQHF

v_call: TRBV11-2
j_call: TRBJ2-5
d_call: TRBD2
clone_size: once
cdr3_nt: TGTGCCAGCAGCTTATACTTGGGTGCGGGGGGGACCCAGTACTTC
cdr3_aa: CASSLYLGAGGTQYF

v_call: TRBV7-3
j_call: TRBJ1-1
d_call: TRBD1
clone_size: few
cdr3_nt: TGTGCCAGCAGTCCAGACAGGGAATCTGAAGCTTTCTTT
cdr3_aa: CASSPDRESEAFF

v_call: TRBV5-4
j_call: TRBJ1-1
d_call: TRBD1
clone_size: NA
cdr3_nt: TGTGCCAGCAGCACCCGGGACAGGGGGTCTGAAGCTTTCTTT
cdr3_aa: CASSTRDRGSEAFF

v_call: TRBV5-4
j_call: TRBJ1-1
d_call: NA
clone_size: NA
cdr3_nt: TGTGCCAGCAGCTTGGGACACCCGAACACTGAAGCTTTCTTT
cdr3_aa: CASSLGHPNTEAFF

v_call: TRBV11-3
j_call: TRBJ2-1
d_call: TRBD2
clone_size: NA
cdr3_nt: TGTGCCAGCAGCCCCGGCGGGAGGGCCCTCGGTGAGCAGTTCTTC
cdr3_aa: CASSPGGRALGEQFF

v_call: TRBV9
j_call: TRBJ2-5
d_call: NA
clone_size: NA
cdr3_nt: TGTGCCAGCAGCCCGGGACTTGAAGAGACCCAGTACTTC
cdr3_aa: CASSPGLEETQYF

v_call: TRBV19
j_call: TRBJ2-7
d_call: NA
clone_size: NA
cdr3_nt: TGTGCCAGTAGTATGCGTGCCAGAACCTACGAGCAGTACTTC
cdr3_aa: CASSMRARTYEQYF

v_call: TRBV18
j_call: TRBJ1-1
d_call: NA
clone_size: NA
cdr3_nt: TGTGCCAGCTCACTACACCGGGCGTCTAACACTGAAGCTTTCTTT
cdr3_aa: CASSLHRASNTEAFF

v_call: TRBV19
j_call: TRBJ2-2
d_call: TRBD2
clone_size: NA
cdr3_nt: TGTGCCAGTAGAAACATAGCGGGGCTTAACACCGGGGAGCTGTTTTTT
cdr3_aa: CASRNIAGLNTGELFF

v_call: TRBV2
j_call: TRBJ2-3
d_call: TRBD1
clone_size: few
cdr3_nt: TGTGCCAGCAGTGGGCCTGGACAGGGCACAGATACGCAGTATTTT
cdr3_aa: CASSGPGQGTDTQYF

v_call: TRBV18
j_call: TRBJ1-2
d_call: NA
clone_size: NA
cdr3_nt: TGTGCCAGCTCACAGACAGGAGACTACACCTTC
cdr3_aa: CASSQTGDYTF

v_call: TRBV9
j_call: TRBJ1-4
d_call: TRBD1
clone_size: NA
cdr3_nt: TGTGCCAGCAGCGTAACCACAGGGGGGAGTGAAAAACTGTTTTTT
cdr3_aa: CASSVTTGGSEKLFF

v_call: TRBV6-6
j_call: TRBJ2-7
d_call: NA
clone_size: few
cdr3_nt: TGTGCCAGCACCCCCTCTCTCGTAAAATACGAGCAGTACTTC
cdr3_aa: CASTPSLVKYEQYF

v_call: TRBV29-1
j_call: TRBJ2-1
d_call: NA
clone_size: NA
cdr3_nt: TGCAGCTCGGGACAAACTACCTACAATGAGCAGTTCTTC
cdr3_aa: CSSGQTTYNEQFF

v_call: TRBV6-6
j_call: TRBJ1-2
d_call: TRBD1
clone_size: NA
cdr3_nt: TGTGCCAGCAGGACTTGGACAGGGGCTAACTATGGCTACACCTTC
cdr3_aa: CASRTWTGANYGYTF

v_call: TRBV6-5
j_call: TRBJ1-2
d_call: NA
clone_size: NA
cdr3_nt: TGTGCCAGCAGCATTGGACAGCGGAATAACTATGGCTACACCTTC
cdr3_aa: CASSIGQRNNYGYTF

v_call: TRBV24-1
j_call: TRBJ2-1
d_call: TRBD1
clone_size: NA
cdr3_nt: TGTGCCACCAGTGATAGGGACAGGGGCTCCTACAATGAGCAGTTCTTC
cdr3_aa: CATSDRDRGSYNEQFF

v_call: TRBV7-2
j_call: TRBJ2-1
d_call: TRBD2
clone_size: NA
cdr3_nt: TGTGCCAGCAGCCCCCGCATTGGGGTAGCGGGACCGTACAATGAGCAGTTCTTC
cdr3_aa: CASSPRIGVAGPYNEQFF

v_call: TRBV6-6
j_call: TRBJ1-1
d_call: NA
clone_size: NA
cdr3_nt: TGTGCCAGCAGTTACAGGGGCGTGGGCACTGAAGCTTTCTTT
cdr3_aa: CASSYRGVGTEAFF

v_call: TRBV2
j_call: TRBJ1-1
d_call: NA
clone_size: NA
cdr3_nt: TGTGCCAGCAATACAGGGAACACTGAAGCTTTCTTT
cdr3_aa: CASNTGNTEAFF

v_call: TRBV21-1
j_call: TRBJ2-7
d_call: NA
clone_size: NA
cdr3_nt: TGTGCCAGCAGCAAAATTCCACCGGGTTGTACATTGTCCTACGAGCAGTACTTC
cdr3_aa: CASSKIPPGCTLSYEQYF

v_call: TRBV6-1
j_call: TRBJ2-1
d_call: TRBD2
clone_size: once
cdr3_nt: TGTGCCATCGGACTAGCGGGGAGAAAAAATGAGCAGTTCTTC
cdr3_aa: CAIGLAGRKNEQFF

v_call: TRBV2
j_call: TRBJ2-2
d_call: NA
clone_size: NA
cdr3_nt: TGTGCCAGCAAACAAAACAGGGTCGCGAACACCGGGGAGCTGTTTTTT
cdr3_aa: CASKQNRVANTGELFF

v_call: TRBV7-9
j_call: TRBJ2-5
d_call: NA
clone_size: NA
cdr3_nt: TGTGCCAGCAGCTCGAAGGCAGAAGAGACCCAGTACTTC
cdr3_aa: CASSSKAEETQYF

v_call: TRBV19
j_call: TRBJ2-1
d_call: NA
clone_size: NA
cdr3_nt: TGTGCCAGTAGTATAGTGGCAGGTGGTACCTACAATGAGCAGTTCTTC
cdr3_aa: CASSIVAGGTYNEQFF

v_call: TRBV13
j_call: TRBJ1-2
d_call: TRBD1
clone_size: NA
cdr3_nt: TGTGCCAGCAGCCGGGACAGGGGATATTATGGCTACACCTTC
cdr3_aa: CASSRDRGYYGYTF

v_call: TRBV5-1
j_call: TRBJ1-1
d_call: NA
clone_size: NA
cdr3_nt: TGCGCCAGCAGCCCGACGTGGGGTTACACTGAAGCTTTCTTT
cdr3_aa: CASSPTWGYTEAFF

v_call: TRBV20-1
j_call: TRBJ2-5
d_call: TRBD1
clone_size: NA
cdr3_nt: TGCAGTGCTAGTCCGAGCGCGGGGGACAGGGTAGAGACCCAGTACTTC
cdr3_aa: CSASPSAGDRVETQYF

v_call: TRBV3-1/TRBV3-2
j_call: TRBJ2-7
d_call: NA
clone_size: few
cdr3_nt: TGTGCCAGCAGCCAAGGAGGGCTCCTCGGTTACGAGCAGTACTTC
cdr3_aa: CASSQGGLLGYEQYF

v_call: TRBV5-1
j_call: TRBJ2-1
d_call: TRBD2
clone_size: NA
cdr3_nt: TGCGCCAGCAGTAGCGGGGGGCAATCCTTCTACAATGAGCAGTTCTTC
cdr3_aa: CASSSGGQSFYNEQFF

v_call: TRBV5-1
j_call: TRBJ1-1
d_call: NA
clone_size: few
cdr3_nt: TGCGCCAGCAGCCCAAGGGCCGGCGACACTGAAGCTTTCTTT
cdr3_aa: CASSPRAGDTEAFF

v_call: TRBV6-5
j_call: TRBJ1-4
d_call: NA
clone_size: NA
cdr3_nt: TGTGCCAGCAGTCCGACCTGGAAGCGAGAAAAACTGTTTTTT
cdr3_aa: CASSPTWKREKLFF

v_call: TRBV2
j_call: TRBJ2-7
d_call: TRBD1
clone_size: once
cdr3_nt: TGTGCCAGCAGTGGGACAGGGGGCAACGAGCAGTACTTC
cdr3_aa: CASSGTGGNEQYF

v_call: TRBV18
j_call: TRBJ1-1
d_call: NA
clone_size: NA
cdr3_nt: TGTGCCAGCTCACTAGGGTCTGGGGTTACTGAAGCTTTCTTT
cdr3_aa: CASSLGSGVTEAFF

v_call: TRBV28
j_call: TRBJ2-1
d_call: NA
clone_size: NA
cdr3_nt: TGTGCCAGCAGCGCCCGGTGGAGCTCCTACAATGAGCAGTTCTTC
cdr3_aa: CASSARWSSYNEQFF

v_call: TRBV9
j_call: TRBJ1-3
d_call: NA
clone_size: once
cdr3_nt: TGTGCCAGCAGCGTGCAGGGGTCGAGCTCTGGAAACACCATATATTTT
cdr3_aa: CASSVQGSSSGNTIYF